The subject of this entry is one T cell receptor beta chain. This entry belongs to a study of blood T cell repertoires in COVID-19. Study at large: Both acute and convalescent COVID-19 samples were obtained from the United States, Italy and Spain.

Donors were grouped by their self-reported clinical history. Authors' methods: Reference gene primer amplification gave estimated nucleated cell counts. Assay used: immunoSEQ multiplex PCR; TCRdb lists only in-frame clones, some missing. V and J calls and clone size are as listed in that table; D and trimming were resolved from the DNA. Of some 300,000 clones detected, 86% appear once; the ten largest clones hold 3.5% to 4.5%. What was sequenced was PBMCs or T cells enriched from blood (not recorded which). The source is a man aged 25 to 40 who had recovered from COVID-19.

In nucleotides, the CDR3 is TGTGCCAGCAGCTCACTAGGTTGGGGGGACTTGGATACGCAGTATTTT. Protein product: CASSSLGWGDLDTQYF. This chain connects TRBV11-2 to TRBJ2-3, with D maybe TRBD2 (6 bases). The V gene lost 4 bases and the J gene lost 6 bases, with 20 bases spanning the gap. The CDR3 spans 16 residues. The V gene's germline CDR1 is SGHAT and CDR2 FQNNGV. Supplemented by reference TRBV11-2 and TRBJ2-3, the full variable domain reads EAGVAQSPRYKIIEKRQSVAFWCNPISGHATLYWYQQILGQGPKLLIQFQNNGVVDDSQLPKDRFSAERLKGVDSTLKIQPAKLEDSAVYLCASSSLGWGDLDTQYFGPGTRLTVL.